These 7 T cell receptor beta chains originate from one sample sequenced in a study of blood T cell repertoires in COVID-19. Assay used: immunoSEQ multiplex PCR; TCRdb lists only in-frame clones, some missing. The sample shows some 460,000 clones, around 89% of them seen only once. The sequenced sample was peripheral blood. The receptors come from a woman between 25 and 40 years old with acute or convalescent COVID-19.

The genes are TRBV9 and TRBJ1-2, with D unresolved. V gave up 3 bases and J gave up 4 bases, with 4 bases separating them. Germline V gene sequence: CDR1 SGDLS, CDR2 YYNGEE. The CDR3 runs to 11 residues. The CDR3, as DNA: TGTGCCAGCAGCGCCTTCTATGGCTACACCTTC. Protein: CASSAFYGYTF. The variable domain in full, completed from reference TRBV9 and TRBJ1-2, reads DSGVTQTPKHLITATGQRVTLRCSPRSGDLSVYWYQQSLDQGLQFLIQYYNGEERAKGNILERFSAQQFPDLHSELNLSSLELGDSALYFCASSAFYGYTFGSGTRLTVV.

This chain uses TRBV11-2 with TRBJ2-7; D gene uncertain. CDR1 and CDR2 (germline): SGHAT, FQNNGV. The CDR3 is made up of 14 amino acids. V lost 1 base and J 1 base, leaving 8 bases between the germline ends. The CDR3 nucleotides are TGTGCCAGCAGCTTAGGTCACGGTTCCTACGAGCAGTACTTC. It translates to CASSLGHGSYEQYF. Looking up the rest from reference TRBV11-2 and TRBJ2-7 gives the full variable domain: EAGVAQSPRYKIIEKRQSVAFWCNPISGHATLYWYQQILGQGPKLLIQFQNNGVVDDSQLPKDRFSAERLKGVDSTLKIQPAKLEDSAVYLCASSLGHGSYEQYFGPGTRLTVT.

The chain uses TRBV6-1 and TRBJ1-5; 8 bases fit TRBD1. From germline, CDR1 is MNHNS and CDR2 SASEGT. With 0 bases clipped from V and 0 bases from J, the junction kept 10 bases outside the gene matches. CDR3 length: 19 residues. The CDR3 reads CASSEARTGLRYSNQPQHF. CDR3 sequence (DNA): TGTGCCAGCAGTGAAGCCCGGACAGGGCTCCGTTATAGCAATCAGCCCCAGCATTTT.

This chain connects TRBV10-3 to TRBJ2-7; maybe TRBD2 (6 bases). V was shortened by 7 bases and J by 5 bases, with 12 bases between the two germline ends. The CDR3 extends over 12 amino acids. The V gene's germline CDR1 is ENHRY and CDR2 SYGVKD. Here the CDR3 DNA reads TGTGCCATCATGCGTGGCGGGGACGAGCAGTACTTC. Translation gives CAIMRGGDEQYF.

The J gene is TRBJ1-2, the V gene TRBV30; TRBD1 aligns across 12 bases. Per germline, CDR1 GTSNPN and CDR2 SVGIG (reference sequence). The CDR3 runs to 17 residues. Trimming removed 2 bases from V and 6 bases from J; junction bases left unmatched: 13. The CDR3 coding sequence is TGTGCCTGGAGTCGCCCGGGGGGGGACAGGGGGCTTAATGGCTACACCTTC. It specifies CAWSRPGGDRGLNGYTF.

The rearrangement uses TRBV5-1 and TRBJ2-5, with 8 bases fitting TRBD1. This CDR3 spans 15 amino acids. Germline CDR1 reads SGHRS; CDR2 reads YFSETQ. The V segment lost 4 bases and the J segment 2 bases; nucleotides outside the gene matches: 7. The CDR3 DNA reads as TGCGCCAGCAGCAGGGGACAGGAGCCGCAAGAGACCCAGTACTTC. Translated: CASSRGQEPQETQYF. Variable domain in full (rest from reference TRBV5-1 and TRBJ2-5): KAGVTQTPRYLIKTRGQQVTLSCSPISGHRSVSWYQQTPGQGLQFLFEYFSETQRNKGNFPGRFSGRQFSNSRSEMNVSTLELGDSALYLCASSRGQEPQETQYFGPGTRLLVL.

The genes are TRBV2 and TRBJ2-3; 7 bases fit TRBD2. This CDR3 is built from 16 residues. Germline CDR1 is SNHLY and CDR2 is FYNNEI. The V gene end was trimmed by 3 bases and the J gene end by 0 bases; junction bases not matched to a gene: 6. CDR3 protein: CASSDLASGSTDTQYF. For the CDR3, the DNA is TGTGCCAGCAGTGATTTAGCTAGCGGTAGCACAGATACGCAGTATTTT.